This T cell receptor beta chain was found in a study of graft-versus-host responses after intestinal transplantation. For the study at large: The transplants performed in recipients were multivisceral, liver-intestinal, or isolated intestinal. Once they had received anti-thymocyte globulin induction, all recipients took tacrolimus and steroids for three to four years.

CDR3 length equals 16 residues. The V and J ends lost 4 bases and 2 bases, in that order; junction bases with no gene match: 8. CDR1 and CDR2 (germline): SGDLS, YYNGEE. Clones were read by immunoSEQ multiplex PCR, and TCRdb kept only the in-frame ones, dropping some. The sample lists about 96,000 clones; around 90% were seen once. General study points: Investigators detected GvH clones in recipient marrow, with some emerging earlier in ileum or blood. Allografts of patients with graft-donor T cell macrochimerism showed high graft-versus-host to host-versus-graft clone ratios.

As regards this clone: The antigen is not known.

The TCR originated in a human donor who received an intestinal transplant. Specimen: unstimulated CD4+ T cells sorted from spleen or lymph node cells, collected before intestinal transplant. The gene calls are TRBV9 and TRBJ2-5, with TRBD1 identical over 10 bases. The chain's CDR3 is CASSFRDRGGQETQYF. The CDR3 DNA sequence: TGTGCCAGCAGCTTCCGGGACAGGGGTGGGCAAGAGACCCAGTACTTC.